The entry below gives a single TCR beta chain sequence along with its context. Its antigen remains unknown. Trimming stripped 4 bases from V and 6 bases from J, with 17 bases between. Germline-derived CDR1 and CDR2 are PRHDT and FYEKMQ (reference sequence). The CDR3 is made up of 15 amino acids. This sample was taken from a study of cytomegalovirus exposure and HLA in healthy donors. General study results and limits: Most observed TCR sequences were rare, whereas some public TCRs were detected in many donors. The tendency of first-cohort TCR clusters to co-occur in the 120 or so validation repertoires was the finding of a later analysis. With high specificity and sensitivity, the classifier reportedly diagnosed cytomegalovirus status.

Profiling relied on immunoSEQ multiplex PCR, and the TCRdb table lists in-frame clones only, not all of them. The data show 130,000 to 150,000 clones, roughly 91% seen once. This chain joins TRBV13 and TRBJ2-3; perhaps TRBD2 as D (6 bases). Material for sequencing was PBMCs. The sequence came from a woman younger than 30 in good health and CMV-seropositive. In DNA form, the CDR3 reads TGTGCCAGCAGCTATTCTAGCGCCGTAGGGGATACGCAGTATTTT. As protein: CASSYSSAVGDTQYF.